The 5 T cell receptor beta chains presented below share a single source sample, sequenced in a study of identical twins. TCRdb analysed the 5' RACE reads with MiXCR anew, one entry per CDR3 protein. The table lists around 530,000 distinct CDR3 sequences, roughly 15% of them singletons. These data also formed part of another study, on yellow fever vaccine responses in identical twins.

The sample comprised CD4+ T cells sorted from blood. The receptors shown here come from a woman between 18 and 29 years old in good health.

J is TRBJ2-2 and V is TRBV20-1; tentative D call: TRBD1 (5 bases). Trimming cost V 5 bases and J 4 bases, with 20 bases left between them. There are 16 residues in the CDR3. Germline CDR1 reads DFQATT; CDR2 reads SNEGSKA (reference sequence). The CDR3 loop reads CSAPNAGPLGTGELFF. The CDR3, as DNA: TGCAGTGCTCCTAATGCAGGGCCCTTGGGCACCGGGGAGCTGTTTTTT.

The chain joins TRBV20-1 to TRBJ1-1; D gene uncertain. The germline CDR1 and CDR2 sequences are DFQATT and SNEGSKA (reference sequence). This CDR3 region has 10 residues. Trimming took off 5 bases at V and 5 bases at J, with 6 bases between the two ends. The CDR3 loop reads CSAWRTEAFF. CDR3 DNA: TGCAGTGCTTGGAGGACTGAAGCTTTCTTT.

The gene calls are TRBV6-1 and TRBJ2-5; 11 bases fit TRBD1. Germline-derived CDR1 and CDR2 are MNHNS and SASEGT. The CDR3 has 14 amino acids. The V gene end was trimmed by 3 bases and the J gene end by 7 bases; junction bases not matched to a gene: 4. The CDR3 DNA reads TGTGCCAGCAGTGAGGGACAGGGGGAACGGACCCAGTACTTC. It is translated as CASSEGQGERTQYF.

The V call is TRBV3-1, the J call TRBJ2-1; TRBD2 aligns across 8 bases. CDR3 length equals 14 residues. Trimming removed 4 bases from V and 10 bases from J; junction bases left unmatched: 9. Germline CDR1 and CDR2: LGHDT and YNNKEL (reference sequence). For the CDR3, the DNA is TGTGCCAGCAGCCGCAATGCCGGGACTAGGGAGCAGTTCTTC. Translation: CASSRNAGTREQFF.

This clonotype appeared a few times. The chain couples TRBV5-6 to TRBJ2-6, with D possibly matching TRBD1 (5 bases). From germline, CDR1 is SGHDT and CDR2 YYEEEE. CDR3 length: 17 amino acids. With 2 bases removed from V and 0 bases from J, the gap between germline ends came to 12 bases. CDR3 residues: CASSFRTFGSGANVLTF. CDR3 nucleotide sequence: TGTGCCAGCAGCTTCCGGACATTTGGCTCTGGGGCCAACGTCCTGACTTTC.